The next 14 T cell receptor beta chains were all read from a single sample in a study of blood T cell repertoires in COVID-19. The table came from immunoSEQ multiplex PCR; TCRdb's copy has only in-frame clones and leaves some out. The table includes tens of thousands of clones, approximately 85% detected once. The specimen was peripheral blood. All receptors come from a woman at least 80 years old with COVID-19, enrolled during active disease.

This rearrangement joins TRBV5-1 to TRBJ1-2; no reliable D call. The CDR3 runs 14 residues. CDR1 and CDR2 from the germline V gene are SGHRS and YFSETQ. Between the trimmed V and J ends, which lost 4 bases and 2 bases, there was a span of 12 bases. CDR3 loop: CASSLPAGNYGYTF. CDR3 bases: TGCGCCAGCAGCCTCCCCGCAGGAAACTATGGCTACACCTTC.

The V call is TRBV7-2, the J call TRBJ1-2; D is ambiguous. Germline assignment: CDR1 SGHTA and CDR2 FQGNSA. The V and J ends lost 5 bases and 8 bases respectively, with 15 bases between them. CDR3 size: 13 residues. Here the CDR3 DNA reads TGTGCCAGCAGCCTTGGGCCAGATACGGGCTACACCTTC. Translation gives CASSLGPDTGYTF.

The rearrangement joins TRBV6-5 to TRBJ1-2; 9 nucleotides match TRBD1. Germline V gene data show CDR1 as MNHEY and CDR2 as SVGAGI. The junction had 7 bases not matched to a gene; V was cut back by 5 bases and J by 6 bases. CDR3 length: 14 amino acids. The DNA of the CDR3 is TGTGCCAGCAGTCGACAGGGGGTTTTGGATGGCTACACCTTC. It is translated as CASSRQGVLDGYTF.

The V gene is TRBV7-2, the J gene TRBJ2-7; D gene uncertain. V was clipped by 3 bases and J by 5 bases, with 5 bases between them. Germline CDR1 and CDR2: SGHTA and FQGNSA. CDR3 size: 11 residues. The CDR3 loop is CASSFFDEQYF. The CDR3 DNA is TGTGCCAGCAGCTTCTTTGACGAGCAGTACTTC.

The table lists this clone with a few counts. The CDR3 DNA reads TGTGCCAGCAGTTACGGAGGGTACGCTGAAGCTTTCTTT. It is translated as CASSYGGYAEAFF. This sequence joins TRBV6-2 or TRBV6-3 and TRBJ1-1; D uncertain. The length of the CDR3 is 13 residues. Trimming shortened V by 2 bases and J by 6 bases, and 10 bases separated the two germline ends. CDR1 is MNHEY and CDR2 is SVGEGT in the germline V gene.

This clone has just a few counts. The genes are TRBV5-1 and TRBJ2-5; no definite D call. CDR1 and CDR2 from the germline V gene are SGHRS and YFSETQ. The V and J ends lost 5 bases and 1 base respectively, with 6 bases between them. The CDR3 sequence is 12 residues long. CDR3 DNA sequence: TGCGCCAGCAGGGCAATCCAAGAGACCCAGTACTTC. It is translated as CASRAIQETQYF.

This clone was found once. The chain is built from TRBV11-2 and TRBJ1-2; D ambiguous. The length of the CDR3 is 14 residues. The germline CDR1 and CDR2 sequences are SGHAT and FQNNGV. V lost 8 bases and J lost 1, with 14 bases in between. The CDR3 region has the DNA TGTGCCAGCGGACCCAATCGGGATAACTATGGCTACACCTTC. It is translated as CASGPNRDNYGYTF.

This clone was seen just once. This sequence joins TRBV3-1 (or the pseudogene TRBV3-2) and TRBJ1-1, with D unresolved. The germline V gene has CDR1 LGHDT and CDR2 YNNKEL (reference sequence). Trimming cost V 2 bases and J 3 bases, with 16 bases left between them. This CDR3 contains 16 residues. For the CDR3, the DNA is TGTGCCAGCAGCCAACCGTGGAGGGAAAGTCACACTGAAGCTTTCTTT. Amino acids: CASSQPWRESHTEAFF.

The V call is TRBV7-3, the J call TRBJ2-3; D unclear. This CDR3 has 13 residues. V was clipped by 5 bases and J by 0 bases, with 6 bases between them. Germline V gene sequence: CDR1 SGHTA, CDR2 FQGTGA. CDR3 sequence: CASSPGSTDTQYF. The DNA for the CDR3 is TGTGCCAGCAGCCCCGGGAGCACAGATACGCAGTATTTT.

This chain links TRBV11-2 with TRBJ1-6; D might be TRBD1 (6 bases). There are 15 residues in the CDR3. Germline-derived CDR1 and CDR2 are SGHAT and FQNNGV. V was clipped by 5 bases and J by 11 bases, with 19 bases between them. The DNA for the CDR3 is TGTGCCAGCAGCAACCTTAGAGGGGGGGCAGCACCCCTCCACTTT. As protein: CASSNLRGGAAPLHF.

V and J are TRBV12-5 and TRBJ2-2; 7 bases match TRBD1. Per the germline V gene, CDR1 is LGHNT and CDR2 is FRNRAP. The CDR3 sequence is 15 residues long. Losses at the gene ends were 6 bases for V and 1 base for J; bases not matched to a gene: 5. The CDR3 loop reads CASGPGTVNTGELFF. CDR3 in DNA: TGTGCTAGTGGCCCCGGGACAGTGAACACCGGGGAGCTGTTTTTT.

This chain uses TRBV7-2 with TRBJ1-1; D remains unclear. The CDR3 is 13 amino acids. V dropped 2 bases and J dropped 2 bases, with 6 bases sitting between them. The germline V gene encodes CDR1 SGHTA and CDR2 FQGNSA. For the CDR3, the DNA is TGTGCCAGCAGCTTAATGGGCAACACTGAAGCTTTCTTT. Amino acid sequence: CASSLMGNTEAFF.

The chain uses TRBV5-1 and TRBJ2-3; D ambiguous. Trimming took 0 bases from V and 6 from J, leaving 8 bases between them. The CDR3 is 13 amino acids. Germline loops: CDR1 SGHRS, CDR2 YFSETQ. The CDR3 reads CASSLDDSDTQYF. In nucleotides, the CDR3 is TGCGCCAGCAGCTTGGACGACTCTGATACGCAGTATTTT. Filled out from reference TRBV5-1 and TRBJ2-3, the complete variable domain reads KAGVTQTPRYLIKTRGQQVTLSCSPISGHRSVSWYQQTPGQGLQFLFEYFSETQRNKGNFPGRFSGRQFSNSRSEMNVSTLELGDSALYLCASSLDDSDTQYFGPGTRLTVL.

The genes are TRBV6-4 and TRBJ1-5; 9 nucleotides align to TRBD1. V gave up 3 bases and J gave up 6 bases; unmatched junction bases: 3. The CDR3 contains 14 residues. The germline CDR1 and CDR2 sequences are MRHNA and SNTAGT. The DNA of the CDR3 is TGTGCCAGCAGTGAAAGACAGGGGGGTCAGCCCCAGCATTTT. The encoded protein is CASSERQGGQPQHF.